This T cell receptor (beta chain) was identified during a study of regulatory T cells in long-lasting Graves disease. This clonotype came up many times. Its matching antigen is unknown. Time point denoted: newly diagnosed GD, antithyroid drugs for less than 3 months. The TCR library was prepared using RNA isolated from PBMCs. CDR1 is SGHAT and CDR2 is FQDESV in the germline V gene (reference sequence). The CDR3 totals 14 residues. Trimming shortened V by 5 bases and J by 6 bases, and 14 bases separated the two germline ends. The study, taken as a whole, reports: TRBV28, TRBJ1-2 and TRBJ2-5 were favored in persistent disease.

Arm-PCR of CDR3 regions and iRepertoire HTBI primers were used to build TCR beta libraries. MiXCR, applied by TCRdb to the multiplex PCR reads, yields one record per CDR3 protein. The sample holds a few hundred thousand distinct CDR3 sequences, about an eighth seen once. Separately, the same data were catalogued under a study of T cells in Graves' hyperthyroidism and ophthalmopathy.

The V call is TRBV11-1, the J call TRBJ2-1, with D tentatively TRBD2 (6 bases). Sequences were derived from peripheral blood mononuclear cells (PBMCs), sampled at new diagnosis, from a patient treated with antithyroid drugs. The origin of this receptor is a woman younger than 35 with Graves disease. CDR3 sequence: CASSPRLVFNEQFF. The DNA for the CDR3 is TGTGCCAGCAGCCCCCGACTAGTTTTCAATGAGCAGTTCTTC. Based on the CDR3 plus reference TRBV11-1 and TRBJ2-1, the full variable domain is EAEVAQSPRYKITEKSQAVAFWCDPISGHATLYWYRQILGQGPELLVQFQDESVVDDSQLPKDRFSAERLKGVDSTLKIQPAELGDSAMYLCASSPRLVFNEQFFGPGTRLTVL.